Below, 22 T cell receptor beta chains from the same sample are listed, as sequenced in a study of T cell responses to AZD1222 COVID-19 vaccine. Sequencing was performed with immunoSEQ multiplex PCR; in TCRdb, only in-frame clones are kept and a portion is missing. The sample lists 150,000 or so clones; roughly nine tenths were seen once. The source was peripheral blood, collected 28 days after the second AZD1222 dose. The receptors here all came from an adult who received the AZD1222 COVID-19 vaccine.

Written as DNA, the CDR3 is TGTGCCTGGAGTGTACCGGGTTGGGGGGGCACTGAAGCTTTCTTT. It specifies CAWSVPGWGGTEAFF. The chain couples TRBV30 to TRBJ1-1, with D possibly TRBD1 on 5 matching bases. Germline CDR1 GTSNPN, CDR2 SVGIG (reference sequence). Trimming removed 0 bases at V and 4 bases at J, with 15 bases between. This CDR3 has 15 residues.

The chain has TRBV5-1 and TRBJ1-1; 7 bases align to TRBD1. Germline V lookup: CDR1 SGHRS, CDR2 YFSETQ. The J segment lost 6 bases and the V segment lost 3 bases, leaving 11 bases of the junction unmatched. This CDR3 contains 15 residues. The CDR3 DNA reads as TGCGCCAGCAGCTCGCACACAGGGGCCGGGGCTGAAGCTTTCTTT. Encoded protein: CASSSHTGAGAEAFF.

The chain employs TRBV2 and TRBJ2-5; 7 nucleotides match TRBD1. This CDR3 has 14 amino acids. Germline CDR1 SNHLY, CDR2 FYNNEI. After removal of 6 bases from V and 5 bases from J, the junction contained 9 bases not matched to a gene. The CDR3 region is CASRGDSYWETQYF. CDR3 coding DNA: TGTGCCAGCAGAGGGGACAGCTACTGGGAGACCCAGTACTTC. The full variable domain, with the rest looked up from reference TRBV2 and TRBJ2-5, is EPEVTQTPSHQVTQMGQEVILRCVPISNHLYFYWYRQILGQKVEFLVSFYNNEISEKSEIFDDQFSVERPDGSNFTLKIRSTKLEDSAMYFCASRGDSYWETQYFGPGTRLLVL.

This clone was detected a few times. The V call is TRBV29-1, the J call TRBJ2-3; the match to TRBD2 covers 7 bases. The CDR3 has 16 amino acids. V gave up 0 bases and J gave up 2 bases; unmatched junction bases: 8. CDR1 is SQVTM, CDR2 ANQGSEA, per germline. The CDR3 protein is CSVEDRLAANTDTQYF. The CDR3 bases are TGCAGCGTTGAAGATCGTCTAGCGGCCAACACAGATACGCAGTATTTT.

The count of this clone is one. This chain joins TRBV15 and TRBJ1-2, with D possibly being TRBD1 (5 bases). This CDR3 is built from 15 residues. CDR1 and CDR2 (germline): LNHNV, YYDKDF (reference sequence). V lost 1 base and J lost 6, with 15 bases in between. CDR3 protein: CATSRGGREGDGYTF. Here the CDR3 DNA reads TGTGCCACCAGCAGAGGCGGCAGGGAAGGTGATGGCTACACCTTC.

The V call is TRBV5-1, the J call TRBJ1-2; D gene uncertain. Trimming took 0 bases from V and 7 from J, leaving 16 bases between them. The CDR3 is made up of 15 amino acids. Germline-derived CDR1 and CDR2 are SGHRS and YFSETQ. Here the CDR3 DNA reads TGCGCCAGCAGCTTGGAATCGCTGGGAATGGGTGGCTACACCTTC. Amino acids: CASSLESLGMGGYTF.

This chain uses TRBV6-5 with TRBJ1-1, with D hard to call. Germline CDR1 reads MNHEY; CDR2 reads SVGAGI. V shed 2 bases and J shed 1 base, with 5 bases lying between them. The CDR3 spans 13 residues. As DNA, the CDR3 is TGTGCCAGCAGTTACGGAGAGAACACTGAAGCTTTCTTT. Residues: CASSYGENTEAFF.

The chain combines TRBV5-4 with TRBJ1-1, with 9 bases lining up with TRBD1. The J segment lost 1 base and the V segment lost 4 bases, leaving 2 bases of the junction unmatched. The CDR3 length is 14 residues. Per the germline V gene, CDR1 is SGHNT and CDR2 is YYREEE (reference sequence). In nucleotides, the CDR3 is TGTGCCAGCAGCCCGGGACAGGGGAACACTGAAGCTTTCTTT. This sequence encodes CASSPGQGNTEAFF. Full variable domain (rest looked up from reference TRBV5-4 and TRBJ1-1): ETGVTQSPTHLIKTRGQQVTLRCSSQSGHNTVSWYQQALGQGPQFIFQYYREEENGRGNFPPRFSGLQFPNYSSELNVNALELDDSALYLCASSPGQGNTEAFFGQGTRLTVV.

This chain uses TRBV6-2 or TRBV6-3 with TRBJ2-5, with D possibly being TRBD1 (6 bases). Germline V gene data show CDR1 as MNHEY and CDR2 as SVGEGT. Deletions cut 6 bases from V and 7 bases from J, with 27 bases between. The CDR3 is 17 amino acids. The CDR3 nucleotides read TGTGCCAGCAGCCTCCCCCCGCGGGCTGGGGGCTTTCGGACCCAGTACTTC. Protein: CASSLPPRAGGFRTQYF.

This sequence joins TRBV7-9 and TRBJ2-1, with D unresolved. Germline V gene lookup returns CDR1 SEHNR and CDR2 FQNEAQ (reference sequence). The CDR3 runs 12 residues. Trimming shortened V by 4 bases and J by 13 bases, and 14 bases separated the two germline ends. The CDR3 reads CASSSSLARQFF. CDR3 nucleotides: TGTGCCAGCAGCTCCTCACTGGCGCGACAGTTCTTC.

This chain joins TRBV19 and TRBJ2-2; D is possibly TRBD2 (7 bases). The CDR3 has 15 residues. Germline-derived CDR1 and CDR2 are LNHDA and SQIVND (reference sequence). V lost 7 bases to trimming and J lost 4 bases, with 16 bases between them. CDR3 in DNA: TGTGCCAGTATCATGGGGGGGGCTGCCACCGGGGAGCTGTTTTTT. As protein: CASIMGGAATGELFF.

J is TRBJ1-2 and V is TRBV7-8; perhaps TRBD1 as D (5 bases). CDR1 is SGHVS, CDR2 FQNEAQ, per germline. Trimming took off 1 base at V and 1 base at J, with 7 bases between the two ends. CDR3 size: 14 residues. CDR3 protein: CASSLGRVNYGYTF. CDR3 bases: TGTGCCAGCAGCTTAGGCAGGGTTAACTATGGCTACACCTTC.

V is TRBV23-1 and J is TRBJ1-5, with a tentative D call TRBD1 (5 bases). TRBV23-1 is designated an ORF whose function remains uncertain. V was pared by 4 bases and J by 9 bases, with 28 bases between. This CDR3 has 18 amino acids. CDR3 sequence (DNA): TGCGCCAGCAGTCGATCAATCGGGCCCCGGGACCGATTATGGCCCCAGCATTTT. As protein: CASSRSIGPRDRLWPQHF.

This clone is a singleton in its sample. The chain's CDR3 is CASREVGNTIYF. The DNA of the CDR3 is TGTGCCAGTCGCGAAGTAGGAAACACCATATATTTT. V and J are TRBV19 and TRBJ1-3; no clear D. Looked up from germline, CDR1 is LNHDA and CDR2 is SQIVND (reference sequence). Between the trimmed V and J ends, which lost 8 bases and 4 bases, there was a span of 9 bases. The CDR3 consists of 12 residues.

This clone has a single count. V usage is TRBV10-2 and J usage is TRBJ1-5; D is unresolved. CDR3 size: 14 residues. V was clipped by 2 bases and J by 0 bases, with 5 bases between them. CDR1 WSHSY and CDR2 SAAADI come from the germline V gene. This chain's CDR3 is CASSEADSNQPQHF. The CDR3 bases are TGCGCCAGCAGTGAGGCGGATAGCAATCAGCCCCAGCATTTT.

The chain uses TRBV24-1 and TRBJ2-1; unclear D gene. Germline CDR1 reads KGHDR; CDR2 reads SFDVKD. Trimming stripped 2 bases from V and 5 bases from J, with 15 bases between. There are 16 residues in the CDR3. DNA for the CDR3: TGTGCCACCAGTGATTCCCCAAGGGTTGGTCACAATGAGCAGTTCTTC. Amino acids: CATSDSPRVGHNEQFF.

This clone came up a few times. V and J are TRBV29-1 and TRBJ1-1; D is ambiguous. The germline gives CDR1 SQVTM, CDR2 ANQGSEA. Between the trimmed V and J ends, which lost 3 bases and 3 bases, there was a span of 11 bases. This CDR3 region has 13 residues. In DNA form, the CDR3 reads TGCAGCGTTGAGAGGACGCCGGACACTGAAGCTTTCTTT. It encodes CSVERTPDTEAFF. Drawing the rest from reference TRBV29-1 and TRBJ1-1, the complete variable domain is SAVISQKPSRDICQRGTSLTIQCQVDSQVTMMFWYRQQPGQSLTLIATANQGSEATYESGFVIDKFPISRPNLTFSTLTVSNMSPEDSSIYLCSVERTPDTEAFFGQGTRLTVV.

J is TRBJ2-7 and V is TRBV6-5; 10 bases line up with TRBD1. The CDR3 contains 16 residues. The junction had 4 bases not matched to a gene; V was cut back by 2 bases and J by 0 bases. CDR1 is MNHEY, CDR2 SVGAGI, per germline. The CDR3 nucleotides are TGTGCCAGCAGTTACCGGGACAGGGGAAGCTCCTACGAGCAGTACTTC. Residues: CASSYRDRGSSYEQYF.

This chain joins TRBV28 and TRBJ1-5; possibly TRBD1 for D (6 bases). Per germline, CDR1 MDHEN and CDR2 SYDVKM. V shed 6 bases and J shed 7 bases, with 16 bases lying between them. The CDR3 length is 14 residues. CDR3 sequence: CASSLLGGQQPQHF. The CDR3 DNA reads TGTGCCAGCAGCCTCCTCGGGGGGCAACAGCCCCAGCATTTT.

The chain carries TRBV5-1 and TRBJ1-2; D unclear. V lost 0 bases and J 3 bases, leaving 6 bases between the germline ends. There are 13 residues in the CDR3. Germline V CDR1 and CDR2: SGHRS, YFSETQ. CDR3 DNA: TGCGCCAGCAGCTTGGGAGGGCACTATGGCTACACCTTC. It codes for CASSLGGHYGYTF.

The J gene is TRBJ2-7, the V gene TRBV27; TRBD2 matches at 7 bases. Germline-derived CDR1 and CDR2 are MNHEY and SMNVEV (reference sequence). J lost 0 bases, V lost 3 bases, and 2 bases had no gene match. The CDR3 is 14 amino acids. The CDR3 loop reads CASSFGRSSYEQYF. The CDR3 DNA follows: TGTGCCAGCAGTTTCGGGAGGAGCTCCTACGAGCAGTACTTC.

The gene calls are TRBV3-1 (or the pseudogene TRBV3-2) and TRBJ1-6; D is unclear. This CDR3 contains 15 residues. Germline-derived CDR1 and CDR2 are LGHDT and YNNKEL (reference sequence). Deletions cut 0 bases from V and 9 bases from J, with 12 bases between. CDR3 sequence reads: CASSQDSYMSSPLHF. DNA of the CDR3: TGTGCCAGCAGCCAAGACTCGTATATGAGTTCACCCCTCCACTTT.